This T cell receptor (beta chain) was observed in a study of neoadjuvant nivolumab and ipilimumab in lung cancer. Profiling relied on immunoSEQ multiplex PCR, and the TCRdb table lists in-frame clones only, not all of them. This repertoire shows tens of thousands of clones, 80% to 90% found once; its top ten account for approximately 3.4%. Notes on this clone: The antigen remains unidentified.

Findings and limits, study-wide: TCR clonality did not significantly correlate with pathologic tumor regression. Higher pretherapy blood TCR richness went with higher resected-tumor richness. From pretherapy to surgery, tumor richness and clonality rose with dual therapy. A small number of samples were TCR sequenced.

From germline, CDR1 is MGHRA and CDR2 YSYEKL. Trimming left V 3 bases short and J 5 bases short, with 14 bases between. This CDR3 contains 15 residues. V gene TRBV4-1 combines with J gene TRBJ1-3; no definite D call. The sample was peripheral blood, taken before neoadjuvant nivolumab, alone or with ipilimumab. The TCR sequence derives from an adult with non-small cell lung cancer. CDR3 region: CASSHPVTNRNTIYF. CDR3 DNA sequence: TGCGCCAGCAGCCACCCTGTGACAAACCGAAACACCATATATTTT.